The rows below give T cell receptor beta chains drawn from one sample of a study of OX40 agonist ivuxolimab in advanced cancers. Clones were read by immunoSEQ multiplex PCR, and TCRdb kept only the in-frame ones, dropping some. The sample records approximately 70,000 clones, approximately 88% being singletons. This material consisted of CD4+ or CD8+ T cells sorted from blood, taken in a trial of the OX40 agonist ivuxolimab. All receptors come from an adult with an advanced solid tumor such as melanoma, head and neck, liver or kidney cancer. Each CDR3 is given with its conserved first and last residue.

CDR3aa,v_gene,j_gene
CASSPQGALGYTF,TRBV11-2,TRBJ1-2
CASSSYDSNTEAFF,TRBV7-2,TRBJ1-1
CASSLDWGGTYEQYF,TRBV5-4,TRBJ2-7
CASRTAGLRETQYF,TRBV2,TRBJ2-5
CASSTTAGTLRPYNEQFF,TRBV11-2,TRBJ2-1
CASNQGADTQYF,TRBV19,TRBJ2-3
CASSLTKGTPYEQYF,TRBV7-9,NA
CASSDGYNQPQHF,TRBV10-2,TRBJ1-5
CASTLDRGVLGYTF,TRBV6-1,TRBJ1-2
CASSLDGGLSGNTIYF,TRBV5-1,TRBJ1-3
CASSPVGGDGYTF,TRBV18,TRBJ1-2
CASSRGQNEKLFF,TRBV7-9,TRBJ1-4
CASSQSGTVAYEQYF,TRBV14,TRBJ2-7
CATSRDYLSRGASMNTEAFF,TRBV15,TRBJ1-1
CASSGRGKVSSYNEQFF,TRBV6-1,TRBJ2-1
CASRGYSGNTIYF,TRBV6-1,TRBJ1-3
CASSPREGVGNTEAFF,TRBV5-1,TRBJ1-1
CASSRGLGNIQYF,TRBV7-8,TRBJ2-4
CASSPDRDWTTEAFF,TRBV5-8,TRBJ1-1
CASSSWTGSGNQPQHF,TRBV7-9,TRBJ1-5
CASSLQQSRNTEAFF,TRBV28,TRBJ1-1
CASKRSGGSTEAFF,TRBV5-8,TRBJ1-1
CASSLGGTEVNTEAFF,TRBV5-1,TRBJ1-1
CASSPPDTLGSYEQYF,TRBV18,TRBJ2-7
CASSQGIGSPGEKLFF,TRBV4-2,TRBJ1-4
CASTSTGRNTEAFF,TRBV5-1,TRBJ1-1
CASSQGLATNNEQFF,TRBV7-9,TRBJ2-1
CASSQDLMNTEAFF,TRBV4-2,TRBJ1-1
CASSFFDPADEKLFF,TRBV5-6,TRBJ1-4
CASSPGQGTGELFF,TRBV5-1,TRBJ2-2
CASSTDSQNTEAFF,TRBV19,TRBJ1-1
CAISESQGRISGANVLTF,TRBV10-3,TRBJ2-6
CASSPVGKSAQHF,TRBV6-6,TRBJ1-5
CASGRETGGLTEAFF,TRBV28,TRBJ1-1
CASSEGLNTEAFF,TRBV19,TRBJ1-1
CACFRGLTDTQYF,TRBV30,TRBJ2-3
CATSRARDSSYEQYF,TRBV15,TRBJ2-7
CASSLEPDSYEQYF,TRBV5-1,TRBJ2-7
CASSPGTGGNTIYF,TRBV18,TRBJ1-3
CASSLRTGTEAGELFF,TRBV7-6,TRBJ2-2
CASSVDRAGYGYTF,TRBV2,TRBJ1-2
CASSLTDSSGNTIYF,TRBV11-2,TRBJ1-3